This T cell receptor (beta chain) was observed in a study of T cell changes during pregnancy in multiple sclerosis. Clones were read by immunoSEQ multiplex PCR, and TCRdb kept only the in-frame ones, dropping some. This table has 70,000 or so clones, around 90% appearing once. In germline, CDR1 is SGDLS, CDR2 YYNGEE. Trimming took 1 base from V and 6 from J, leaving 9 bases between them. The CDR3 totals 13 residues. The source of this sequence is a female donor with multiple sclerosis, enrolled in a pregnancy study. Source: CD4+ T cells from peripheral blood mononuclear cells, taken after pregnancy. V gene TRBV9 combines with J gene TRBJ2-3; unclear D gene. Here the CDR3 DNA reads TGTGCCAGCAGCGTACTGCCTCGGGATACGCAGTATTTT. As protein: CASSVLPRDTQYF.